Listed below are T cell receptor beta chains from one sample, sequenced in a study of blood T cell repertoires in COVID-19. TCRdb keeps only in-frame clones here, not all; method: immunoSEQ multiplex PCR. This sample has around 440,000 clones, with approximately 88% found just once. The sample taken for sequencing was peripheral blood. The receptors were gathered from a woman between 45 and 60 years old with COVID-19, enrolled during active disease. CDR3s include the opening cysteine and the closing phenylalanine or tryptophan. The D gene is left open where the match is weak. Not all rows give a size; the values are once, few, many and, for expanded clones, a class.

cdr3_aa,cdr3_nt,v_call,clone_size,d_call,j_call
CSQTTGANTEAFF,TGCAGCCAAACGACAGGGGCGAACACTGAAGCTTTCTTT,TRBV29-1,.,TRBD1,TRBJ1-1
CASSFSRLTSGPSTDTQYF,TGTGCCAGCAGCTTTTCGAGATTGACTAGCGGGCCAAGCACAGATACGCAGTATTTT,TRBV7-2,.,TRBD2,TRBJ2-3
CASSLTSSYNEQFF,TGTGCCAGCAGCCTTACTAGCTCCTACAATGAGCAGTTCTTC,TRBV7-9,once,.,TRBJ2-1
CASSDIPESEAFF,TGTGCCAGCAGCGACATTCCCGAGTCTGAAGCTTTCTTT,TRBV3-1/TRBV3-2,once,.,TRBJ1-1
CASRTFGRGTEAFF,TGTGCCAGTCGCACTTTTGGAAGGGGCACTGAAGCTTTCTTT,TRBV11-2,.,.,TRBJ1-1
CASSRLHTGGAGDSYEQYF,TGCGCCAGCAGCCGCCTACACACGGGCGGCGCGGGGGACTCCTACGAGCAGTACTTC,TRBV4-1,.,TRBD2,TRBJ2-7
CAAHRDRGYTF,TGTGCCGCACACAGGGATCGGGGCTACACCTTC,TRBV27,.,.,TRBJ1-2
CASSQAGYNEQFF,TGTGCCAGCAGCCAAGCTGGTTACAATGAGCAGTTCTTC,TRBV6-5,once,.,TRBJ2-1
CASSLGLADRNEQFF,TGTGCCAGCAGCCTGGGACTAGCGGATAGAAATGAGCAGTTCTTC,TRBV7-3,few,TRBD2,TRBJ2-1
CASMGARRTEAFF,TGTGCCAGCATGGGGGCGAGAAGGACTGAAGCTTTCTTT,TRBV21-1,.,.,TRBJ1-1
CSVEEGDWRETQYF,TGCAGCGTTGAAGAAGGGGACTGGAGGGAGACCCAGTACTTC,TRBV29-1,.,.,TRBJ2-5
CASSQEQGWDTEAFF,TGCGCCAGCAGCCAAGAACAGGGGTGGGACACTGAAGCTTTCTTT,TRBV4-1,.,TRBD1,TRBJ1-1
CASSLSNTEAFF,TGTGCCAGCAGTTTATCAAACACTGAAGCTTTCTTT,TRBV28,.,.,TRBJ1-1
CASSGTGGKAFF,TGTGCCAGTAGTGGGACAGGGGGAAAAGCTTTCTTT,TRBV19,.,TRBD1,TRBJ1-1
CSASARSGGEDGYTF,TGCAGTGCTAGTGCCCGAAGTGGAGGAGAGGATGGCTACACCTTC,TRBV20-1,.,.,TRBJ1-2
CASSEQTSGGVNEQFF,TGTGCCAGCAGTGAACAGACTAGCGGGGGGGTAAATGAGCAGTTCTTC,TRBV6-1,.,TRBD2,TRBJ2-1
CASSFEGSSYNEQFF,TGTGCCAGCAGTTTTGAGGGTAGCTCCTACAATGAGCAGTTCTTC,TRBV27,few,.,TRBJ2-1
CASSPGRGSYNEQFF,TGCGCCAGCAGCCCGGGCAGGGGGTCCTACAATGAGCAGTTCTTC,TRBV5-1,.,TRBD1,TRBJ2-1